The entry below describes one T cell receptor beta chain. V shed 5 bases and J shed 5 bases, with 15 bases lying between them. Germline CDR1 reads SGHTA; CDR2 reads FQGNSA. The CDR3 loop spans 15 amino acids. In the source study's methods: Amplified reference gene primers provided the basis for estimating nucleated cell counts. Sequencing was performed with immunoSEQ multiplex PCR; in TCRdb, only in-frame clones are kept and a portion is missing. V, J and clone size reflect that table, while D and trimming were determined from the DNA. The table lists approximately 190,000 clones, almost 80% of them singletons. This sample is drawn from a study of blood T cell repertoires in COVID-19. Whole-study context: The United States, Italy and Spain supplied acute and convalescent COVID-19 samples. Sources were T cells, B-cell-depleted T cells, or PBMCs; the material itself was cDNA or gDNA.

The sequencing input was peripheral blood. This clonotype was sampled from a man aged 55 to 70 with active or convalescent COVID-19. The chain links TRBV7-2 to TRBJ2-2; D perhaps matches TRBD1 (6 bases). CDR3 region: CASSQGFSRTGELFF. In nucleotides, the CDR3 is TGTGCCAGCAGCCAGGGGTTTAGCAGGACCGGGGAGCTGTTTTTT.